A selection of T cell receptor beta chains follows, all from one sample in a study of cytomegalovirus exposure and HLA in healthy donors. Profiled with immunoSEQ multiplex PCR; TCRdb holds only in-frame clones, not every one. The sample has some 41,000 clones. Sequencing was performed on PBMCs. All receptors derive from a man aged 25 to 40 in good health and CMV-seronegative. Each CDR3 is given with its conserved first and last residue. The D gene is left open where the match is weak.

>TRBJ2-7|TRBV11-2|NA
TGTGCCAGCAGCTTATCAGGGAAATTAGAGCAGTACTTC
CASSLSGKLEQYF
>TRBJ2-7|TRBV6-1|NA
TGTGCCAGCAGAAAGACATCTAACTACGAGCAGTACTTC
CASRKTSNYEQYF
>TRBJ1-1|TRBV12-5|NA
TGTGCTAGTGGTTATGGACAACAGGGAAGGGGCACTGAAGCTTTCTTT
CASGYGQQGRGTEAFF
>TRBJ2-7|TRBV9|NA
TGTGCCAGCAGCGCCCCGGGCGGACGGGGCGAGCAGTACTTC
CASSAPGGRGEQYF
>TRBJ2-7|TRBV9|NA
TGTGCCAGCAGCGCAAGTACAGGGATCTACGAGCAGTACTTC
CASSASTGIYEQYF
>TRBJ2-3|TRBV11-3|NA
TGTGCCAGCAGCTTAGTACATAAACCTAGCACAGATACGCAGTATTTT
CASSLVHKPSTDTQYF
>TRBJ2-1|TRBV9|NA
TGTGCCAGCAGCGCAAGGAATGGGCTAGCTGGCTACAATGAGCAGTTCTTC
CASSARNGLAGYNEQFF
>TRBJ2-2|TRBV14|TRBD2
TGTGCCAGCAGCCGGATGACTAGCGGGGCGAACACCGGGGAGCTGTTTTTT
CASSRMTSGANTGELFF
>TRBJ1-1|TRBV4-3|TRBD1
TGCGCCAGCAGCCAAGAGAGGAACAGGGGCACTGAAGCTTTCTTT
CASSQERNRGTEAFF
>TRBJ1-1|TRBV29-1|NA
TGCAGCGTTGAAAGAAGACAGATGAACACTGAAGCTTTCTTT
CSVERRQMNTEAFF
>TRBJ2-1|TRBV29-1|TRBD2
TGCAGCGGTACCGGGACTAACTTTAATGAGCAGTTCTTC
CSGTGTNFNEQFF
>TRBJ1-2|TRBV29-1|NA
TGCAGCGTTGAAGATCCCAGACGGAGCTTCTCGGATGGCTACACCTTC
CSVEDPRRSFSDGYTF
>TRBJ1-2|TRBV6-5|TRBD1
TGTGCCAGCAGTTACTCGACAGGGGGCGACTATGGCTACACCTTC
CASSYSTGGDYGYTF
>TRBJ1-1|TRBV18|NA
TGTGCCAGCTCACCTATAGGGGAAGGAACTGAAGCTTTCTTT
CASSPIGEGTEAFF
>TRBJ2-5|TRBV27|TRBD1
TGTGCCAGCAGTAAGACAGGGGTGCCCCAAGAGACCCAGTACTTC
CASSKTGVPQETQYF
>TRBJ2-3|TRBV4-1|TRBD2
TGCGCCAGCAGCCAAGAACGGGGGGGCGGCACAGATACGCAGTATTTT
CASSQERGGGTDTQYF
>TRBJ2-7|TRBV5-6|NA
TGTGCCAGCAGCTTGAACATCTACGAGCAGTACTTC
CASSLNIYEQYF
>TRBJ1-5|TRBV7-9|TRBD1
TGTGCCAGCAGCAATCATGGACAGGGCAATCAGCCCCAGCATTTT
CASSNHGQGNQPQHF
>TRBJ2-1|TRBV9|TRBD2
TGTGCCAGCAGCGTAGATCCTAGCGGGAGCCTATACAATGAGCAGTTCTTC
CASSVDPSGSLYNEQFF
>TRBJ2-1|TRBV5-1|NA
TGCGCCAGCAGCTTGCCCCGACAGAACTACAATGAGCAGTTCTTC
CASSLPRQNYNEQFF
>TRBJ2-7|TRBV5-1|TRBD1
TGCGCCAGCAGCCTAGGGACAGGCGCCTACGAGCAGTACTTC
CASSLGTGAYEQYF
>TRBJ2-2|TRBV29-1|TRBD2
TGCAGCGTTGTTAGCGGGGGTCCCGGGGAGCTGTTTTTT
CSVVSGGPGELFF
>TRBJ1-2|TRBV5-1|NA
TGCGCCAGCAGCTGGGCGGGGGCAAACTATGGCTACACCTTC
CASSWAGANYGYTF
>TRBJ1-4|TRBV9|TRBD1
TGTGCCAGCAGCGTAGGATGGACAGGGACTAATGAAAAACTGTTTTTT
CASSVGWTGTNEKLFF
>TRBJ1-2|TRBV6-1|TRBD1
TGTGCCAGCACCGGGACAGGAGACTATGGCTACACCTTC
CASTGTGDYGYTF
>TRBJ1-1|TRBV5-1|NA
TGCGCCAGCAGCTTGGTAGGGACGGCGGGGGGAACTGAAGCTTTCTTT
CASSLVGTAGGTEAFF
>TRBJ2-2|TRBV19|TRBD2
TGTGCCAGTAGTACCACTAGCGGGGGTTACGTAACCGGGGAGCTGTTTTTT
CASSTTSGGYVTGELFF
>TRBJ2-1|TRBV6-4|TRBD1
TGTGCCAGCAGTCCGGGACAGGCCGTTTCGGAGCAGTTCTTC
CASSPGQAVSEQFF
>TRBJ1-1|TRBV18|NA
TGTGCCAGCTCACCAGTAGTTTCAAACACTGAAGCTTTCTTT
CASSPVVSNTEAFF
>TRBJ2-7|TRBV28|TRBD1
TGTGCCAGCAGTTTGAGTCAGGGGGCCAACGAGCAGTACTTC
CASSLSQGANEQYF
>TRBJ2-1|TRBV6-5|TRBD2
TGTGCCAGCAGGGACCCGACTAGCGGGGTTAGTGAGCAGTTCTTC
CASRDPTSGVSEQFF